This TCR beta chain came from a study of cytomegalovirus exposure and HLA in healthy donors. The table came from immunoSEQ multiplex PCR; TCRdb's copy has only in-frame clones and leaves some out. The sample holds about 130,000 clones, about 88% seen once. In the case of this clone: Its antigen is unknown.

Study results and limitations: The study designated around 150 TCR beta chains cytomegalovirus-associated. First-cohort TCR clusters tended to co-occur in the 130 or so validation repertoires, a later analysis found.

Between the trimmed V and J ends, which lost 3 bases and 5 bases, there was a span of 9 bases. There are 13 residues in the CDR3. The germline V gene encodes CDR1 SEHNR and CDR2 FQNEAQ (reference sequence). Material: PBMCs. The TCR was taken from a woman between 18 and 29 years old in good health and CMV-seronegative. This rearrangement joins TRBV7-9 to TRBJ2-3; TRBD2 is a possible D gene (5 bases). The chain's CDR3 is CASSFGNGDTQYF. The CDR3 DNA sequence: TGTGCCAGCAGCTTCGGGAACGGAGATACGCAGTATTTT.